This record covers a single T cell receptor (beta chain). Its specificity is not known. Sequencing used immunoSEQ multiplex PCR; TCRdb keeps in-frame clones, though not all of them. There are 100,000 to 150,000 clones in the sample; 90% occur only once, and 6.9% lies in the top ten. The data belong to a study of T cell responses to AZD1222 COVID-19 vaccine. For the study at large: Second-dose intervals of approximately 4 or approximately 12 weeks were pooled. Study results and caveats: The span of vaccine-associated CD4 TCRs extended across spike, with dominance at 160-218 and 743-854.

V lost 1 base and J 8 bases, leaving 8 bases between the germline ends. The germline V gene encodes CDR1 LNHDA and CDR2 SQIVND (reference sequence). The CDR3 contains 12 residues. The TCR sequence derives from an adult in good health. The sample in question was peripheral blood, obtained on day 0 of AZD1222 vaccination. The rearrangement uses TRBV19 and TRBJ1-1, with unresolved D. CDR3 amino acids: CASSIGAVEAFF. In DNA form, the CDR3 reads TGTGCCAGTAGTATAGGGGCCGTGGAAGCTTTCTTT.